One sample yielded the 17 T cell receptor beta chains listed below, sequenced in a study of blood T cell repertoires in COVID-19. Using immunoSEQ multiplex PCR, the repertoire was profiled, and TCRdb retains in-frame clones only, with some absent. Altogether 40,000 or so clones are present, about three quarters being singletons, with the ten largest covering over 9.5%. The sample was peripheral blood. The receptors originated from a man aged 65 to 79 with COVID-19, enrolled during active disease.

The V and J genes are TRBV6-5 and TRBJ1-2; D is possibly TRBD1 (5 bases). Trimming shortened V by 8 bases and J by 6 bases, and 22 bases separated the two germline ends. Germline CDR1 MNHEY, CDR2 SVGAGI. The CDR3 consists of 15 residues. CDR3 sequence reads: CASQLDLTGLDGYTF. In DNA, the CDR3 is TGTGCCAGCCAGCTCGATTTGACGGGACTCGATGGCTACACCTTC.

The chain uses TRBV4-3 and TRBJ1-6; D is ambiguous. The germline gives CDR1 LGHNA, CDR2 YSLEER. Trimming removed 0 bases from V and 12 bases from J, with 12 bases in between. There are 14 residues in the CDR3. The CDR3: CASSQDPALRPLHF. DNA of the CDR3: TGCGCCAGCAGCCAAGACCCCGCTCTGCGACCCCTCCACTTT.

This chain connects TRBV19 to TRBJ2-1; 15 nucleotides agree with TRBD2. Germline trimming cut 6 bases from V and 7 bases from J; bases unmatched to any gene: 13. CDR1 and CDR2 from the germline V gene are LNHDA and SQIVND (reference sequence). The CDR3 is 18 amino acids. The CDR3 spells CASSWTSGRALIKNEQFF. The CDR3 nucleotides are TGTGCCAGTAGCTGGACTAGCGGGAGGGCCCTAATAAAAAATGAGCAGTTCTTC.

The chain carries TRBV2 and TRBJ2-1; no definite D call. Between the trimmed V and J ends, which lost 4 bases and 9 bases, there was a span of 7 bases. The CDR3 runs to 11 residues. CDR1 and CDR2 from the germline V gene are SNHLY and FYNNEI. The CDR3 loop reads CASSGALEQFF. In DNA form, the CDR3 reads TGTGCCAGCAGTGGGGCACTTGAGCAGTTCTTC.

This clone counts as medium-sized. The rearrangement joins TRBV3-1 (or the pseudogene TRBV3-2) to TRBJ2-7; the D gene is possibly TRBD2 (6 bases). V shed 6 bases and J shed 4 bases, with 13 bases lying between them. Germline V lookup: CDR1 LGHDT, CDR2 YNNKEL (reference sequence). This CDR3 is 13 amino acids long. As DNA, the CDR3 is TGTGCCAGCAGTGGCGGACTACCTTACGAGCAGTACTTC. It yields the protein CASSGGLPYEQYF.

The CDR3 nucleotides are TGTGCCAGCAGTGAACCAGGGGCTAACTATGGCTACACCTTC. This codes for CASSEPGANYGYTF. This rearrangement joins TRBV25-1 to TRBJ1-2, with D perhaps TRBD1 (6 bases). The CDR3 has 14 amino acids. Germline V gene data show CDR1 as MGHDK and CDR2 as SYGVNS. With 2 bases removed from V and 0 bases from J, the gap between germline ends came to 7 bases.

This chain joins TRBV5-1 and TRBJ2-2; perhaps TRBD1 as D (5 bases). The CDR3 runs to 14 residues. In germline, CDR1 is SGHRS, CDR2 YFSETQ. The V gene lost 4 bases and the J gene lost 1 base, with 8 bases spanning the gap. Here the CDR3 DNA reads TGCGCCAGCAGCACCGACAGGAACACCGGGGAGCTGTTTTTT. Its translation is CASSTDRNTGELFF.

The chain uses TRBV27 and TRBJ2-7; TRBD1 aligns across 9 bases. This CDR3 is 17 amino acids long. V lost 3 bases and J lost 4; bases outside the gene matches: 13. In germline, CDR1 is MNHEY, CDR2 SMNVEV (reference sequence). The CDR3 DNA sequence: TGTGCCAGCAGTTTCACCCTGGCTAAGGGACAGGGTTACGAGCAGTACTTC. Translation: CASSFTLAKGQGYEQYF.

This clone was seen a few times. The gene calls are TRBV18 and TRBJ1-2; D is unresolved. The CDR3 length is 15 residues. Germline V gene sequence: CDR1 KGHSH, CDR2 LQKENI. Trimming shortened V by 5 bases and J by 4 bases, and 17 bases separated the two germline ends. The CDR3 loop reads CASSASLVGRYGYTF. As DNA, the CDR3 is TGTGCCAGCTCAGCATCACTAGTAGGACGCTATGGCTACACCTTC.

The V gene is TRBV19, the J gene TRBJ1-2; D ambiguous. V was clipped by 1 base and J by 5 bases, with 11 bases between them. This CDR3 comprises 14 residues. Germline values: CDR1 LNHDA, CDR2 SQIVND (reference sequence). The CDR3 loop is CASSIAQLLYGYTF. In nucleotides, the CDR3 is TGTGCCAGTAGTATAGCCCAATTGCTATATGGCTACACCTTC.

This clone came up once. The chain links TRBV7-2 to TRBJ1-2; possible D gene TRBD1, 5 bases. The germline gives CDR1 SGHTA, CDR2 FQGNSA. This CDR3 has 13 amino acids. V was pared by 4 bases and J by 5 bases, with 11 bases between. The CDR3 loop is CASSSSGGYGYTF. As DNA, the CDR3 is TGTGCCAGCAGCTCCTCGGGGGGTTATGGCTACACCTTC.

The chain is built from TRBV19 and TRBJ1-3; tentative D call: TRBD1 (6 bases). V lost 8 bases, J lost 4 bases, and 12 bases lay in between. The CDR3 has 13 residues. In germline, CDR1 is LNHDA, CDR2 SQIVND (reference sequence). In DNA, the CDR3 is TGTGCCAGTTTTCCAACAGGGGGAAACACCATATATTTT. Encoded protein: CASFPTGGNTIYF.

This clone was seen a few times. V gene TRBV3-1 (or the pseudogene TRBV3-2) combines with J gene TRBJ2-7, with TRBD2 matching 10 bases. CDR1 and CDR2 from the germline V gene are LGHDT and YNNKEL (reference sequence). V shed 1 base and J 4 bases; nucleotides not matched to a gene: 7. The CDR3 contains 16 residues. CDR3 sequence reads: CASSQGVPSGGYEQYF. The CDR3 region has the DNA TGTGCCAGCAGCCAAGGGGTACCTAGCGGGGGTTACGAGCAGTACTTC.

The chain combines TRBV18 with TRBJ2-4; maybe TRBD2 (5 bases). The CDR3 loop spans 13 amino acids. Germline CDR1 and CDR2: KGHSH and LQKENI. The V gene lost 3 bases and the J gene lost 9 bases, with 12 bases spanning the gap. In DNA, the CDR3 is TGTGCCAGCTCACCGGACTGGCTAGGCATTCAGTACTTC. Protein sequence: CASSPDWLGIQYF.

This chain joins TRBV11-3 and TRBJ2-3, with D uncertain. The CDR3 is made up of 14 amino acids. Germline lookup yields CDR1 SGHNT and CDR2 YENEEA. Trimming pared 5 bases from V and 1 base from J, leaving 10 bases between. This CDR3 reads CASSARSRTDTQYF. In DNA form, the CDR3 reads TGTGCCAGCAGCGCCAGGTCCCGCACAGATACGCAGTATTTT.

V is TRBV2 and J is TRBJ2-3; D is perhaps TRBD2 (6 bases). This CDR3 spans 15 amino acids. V was trimmed by 8 bases and J by 5 bases, leaving 20 bases between them. The V gene's germline CDR1 is SNHLY and CDR2 FYNNEI. The CDR3 here is CASVEEGFSGDTQYF. CDR3 bases: TGTGCCAGCGTGGAGGAGGGGTTTTCGGGAGATACGCAGTATTTT.

Only a few counts were recorded for this clone. This same CDR3 is encoded by further DNA sequences in the sample. This chain links TRBV2 with TRBJ1-1; D unresolved. The ends were cut back, 6 bases at V and 6 bases at J, with 17 bases in the middle. CDR1 and CDR2 from the germline V gene are SNHLY and FYNNEI. The CDR3 runs 14 residues. CDR3 bases: TGTGCCAGCAGGTCACGACAAGGCACACCTGAAGCTTTCTTT. Its translation is CASRSRQGTPEAFF. The full variable domain, completed using reference TRBV2 and TRBJ1-1, is EPEVTQTPSHQVTQMGQEVILRCVPISNHLYFYWYRQILGQKVEFLVSFYNNEISEKSEIFDDQFSVERPDGSNFTLKIRSTKLEDSAMYFCASRSRQGTPEAFFGQGTRLTVV.